This TCR beta chain was identified in a study of blood T cell repertoires in COVID-19. This CDR3 region has 18 residues. The V gene end was trimmed by 1 base and the J gene end by 0 bases; junction bases not matched to a gene: 9. CDR1 and CDR2 from the germline V gene are SEHNR and FQNEAQ (reference sequence). TCRdb's copy holds only in-frame clones and misses some; the assay was immunoSEQ multiplex PCR. Of fewer than 400,000 clones in the sample, around 90% were seen once. The J gene is TRBJ2-4, the V gene TRBV7-9; 7 positions agree with TRBD1. The sequence was obtained from a young man who had recovered from COVID-19. Sequencing was done on a sample of PBMCs or T cells enriched from blood (not recorded which). The CDR3 coding sequence is TGTGCCAGCAGCTTAGGCGGTCGTCAGGGGGTAGCCAAAAACATTCAGTACTTC. Protein: CASSLGGRQGVAKNIQYF.